Described below is a single T cell receptor (beta chain) sequence and its context. The antigen is not known. This sample is drawn from a study of shared clonotypes between healthy human individuals. Study results and limitations: The small donor group covered limited genetic and exposure diversity.

The V gene end was trimmed by 6 bases and the J gene end by 1 base; junction bases not matched to a gene: 3. The CDR3 length is 14 residues. Looked up from germline, CDR1 is MNHEY and CDR2 is SVGAGI. Sequencing used immunoSEQ multiplex PCR; TCRdb keeps in-frame clones, though not all of them. The repertoire holds about 1.5 million clones, with under 99% as singletons. The specimen sequenced was naive CD4+ T cells sorted from blood. Subset defined: CD45RA+ positively selected. The chain employs TRBV6-5 and TRBJ2-3, with TRBD1 matching over 8 bases. The clonotype originates from a man aged 25 to 40 in good health. CDR3 coding DNA: TGTGCCAGCAGAGACAGGGGCCGCACAGATACGCAGTATTTT. This translates into CASRDRGRTDTQYF.